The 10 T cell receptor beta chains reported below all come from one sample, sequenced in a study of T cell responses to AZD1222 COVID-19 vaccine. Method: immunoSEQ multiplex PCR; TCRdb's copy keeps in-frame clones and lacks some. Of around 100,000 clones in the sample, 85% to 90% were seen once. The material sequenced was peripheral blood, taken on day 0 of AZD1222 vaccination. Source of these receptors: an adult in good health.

CDR3 amino acids: CASSLLFGLAGGGSTDTQYF. In nucleotides, the CDR3 is TGTGCCAGCAGCCTCTTATTCGGACTAGCGGGAGGAGGTAGCACAGATACGCAGTATTTT. The chain couples TRBV14 to TRBJ2-3, with 14 bases aligning to TRBD2. Germline CDR1 is SGHDN and CDR2 is FVKESK. The junction had 12 bases not matched to a gene; V was cut back by 4 bases and J by 0 bases. CDR3 length: 20 amino acids. Complete variable domain (other parts from reference TRBV14 and TRBJ2-3): EAGVTQFPSHSVIEKGQTVTLRCDPISGHDNLYWYRRVMGKEIKFLLHFVKESKQDESGMPNNRFLAERTGGTYSTLKVQPAELEDSGVYFCASSLLFGLAGGGSTDTQYFGPGTRLTVL.

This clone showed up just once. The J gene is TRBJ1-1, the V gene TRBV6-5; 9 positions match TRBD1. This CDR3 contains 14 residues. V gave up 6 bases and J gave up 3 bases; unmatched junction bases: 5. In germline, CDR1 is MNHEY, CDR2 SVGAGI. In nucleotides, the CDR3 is TGTGCCAGCAGCCTACAGGGGGCTGACACTGAAGCTTTCTTT. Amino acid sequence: CASSLQGADTEAFF.

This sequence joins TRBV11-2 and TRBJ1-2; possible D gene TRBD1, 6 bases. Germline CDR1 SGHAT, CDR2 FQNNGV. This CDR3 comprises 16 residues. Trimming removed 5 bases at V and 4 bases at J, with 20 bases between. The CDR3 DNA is TGTGCCAGCAGCCCCATCCGTAGGGGGTCGGGCTATGGCTACACCTTC. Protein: CASSPIRRGSGYGYTF.

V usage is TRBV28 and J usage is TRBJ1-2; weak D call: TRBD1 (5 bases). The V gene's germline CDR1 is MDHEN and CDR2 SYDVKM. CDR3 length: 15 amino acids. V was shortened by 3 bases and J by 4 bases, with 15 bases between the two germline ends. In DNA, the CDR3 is TGTGCCAGCAGTTTTGGCGGGGGAGCAAGCTATGGCTACACCTTC. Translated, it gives CASSFGGGASYGYTF.

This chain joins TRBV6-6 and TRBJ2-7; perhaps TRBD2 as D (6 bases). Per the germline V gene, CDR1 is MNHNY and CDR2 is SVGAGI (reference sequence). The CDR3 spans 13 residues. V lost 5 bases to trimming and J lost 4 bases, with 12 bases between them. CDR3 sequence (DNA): TGTGCCAGCAGTCGTAGGGACTCATACGAGCAGTACTTC. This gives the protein CASSRRDSYEQYF.

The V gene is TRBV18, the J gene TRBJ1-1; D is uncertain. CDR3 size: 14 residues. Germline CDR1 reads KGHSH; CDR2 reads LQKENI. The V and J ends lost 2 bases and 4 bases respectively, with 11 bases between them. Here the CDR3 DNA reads TGTGCCAGCTCACCAGACCCCCAGGTCACTGAAGCTTTCTTT. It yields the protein CASSPDPQVTEAFF.

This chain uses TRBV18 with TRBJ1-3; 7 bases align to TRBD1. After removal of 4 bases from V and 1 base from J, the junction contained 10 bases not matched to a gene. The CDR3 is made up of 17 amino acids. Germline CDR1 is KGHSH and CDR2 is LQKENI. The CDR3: CASSRNSQGLSGNTIYF. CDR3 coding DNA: TGTGCCAGCTCACGAAACTCACAGGGGCTTTCTGGAAACACCATATATTTT. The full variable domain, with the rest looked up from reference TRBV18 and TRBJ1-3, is NAGVMQNPRHLVRRRGQEARLRCSPMKGHSHVYWYRQLPEEGLKFMVYLQKENIIDESGMPKERFSAEFPKEGPSILRIQQVVRGDSAAYFCASSRNSQGLSGNTIYFGEGSWLTVV.

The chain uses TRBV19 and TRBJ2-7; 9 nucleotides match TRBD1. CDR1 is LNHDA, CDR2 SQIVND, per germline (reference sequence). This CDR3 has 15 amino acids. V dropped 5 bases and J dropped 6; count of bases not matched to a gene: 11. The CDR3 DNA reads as TGTGCCAGTAGTTACTCGGGACAGGGAGTTTTCGAGCAGTACTTC. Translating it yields CASSYSGQGVFEQYF. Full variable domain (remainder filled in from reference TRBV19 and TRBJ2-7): DGGITQSPKYLFRKEGQNVTLSCEQNLNHDAMYWYRQDPGQGLRLIYYSQIVNDFQKGDIAEGYSVSREKKESFPLTVTSAQKNPTAFYLCASSYSGQGVFEQYFGPGTRLTVT.

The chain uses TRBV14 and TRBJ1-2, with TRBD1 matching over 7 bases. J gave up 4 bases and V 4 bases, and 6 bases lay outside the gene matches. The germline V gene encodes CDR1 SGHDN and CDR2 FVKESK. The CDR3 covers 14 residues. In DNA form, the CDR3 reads TGTGCCAGCAGCCCGCAGGGGGTTGGCTATGGCTACACCTTC. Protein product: CASSPQGVGYGYTF.

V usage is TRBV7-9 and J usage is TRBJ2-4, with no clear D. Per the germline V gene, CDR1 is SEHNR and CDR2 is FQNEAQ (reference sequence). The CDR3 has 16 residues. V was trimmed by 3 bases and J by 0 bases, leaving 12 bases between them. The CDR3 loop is CASSLTQSVAKNIQYF. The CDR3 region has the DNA TGTGCCAGCAGCTTGACACAGAGCGTAGCCAAAAACATTCAGTACTTC.